This T cell receptor beta chain was obtained from a study of shared clonotypes between healthy human individuals. Findings and caveats of the study: Read depth was anticipated to influence clonotype sharing among donors.

Per the germline V gene, CDR1 is GTSNPN and CDR2 is SVGIG (reference sequence). The CDR3 extends over 12 amino acids. About this clone: What it recognizes is unknown.

Authors' data handling: ImmunoSEQ junction-only sequences lacked quality scores, so their filtering differed. The table came from immunoSEQ multiplex PCR; TCRdb's copy has only in-frame clones and leaves some out. That table supplies the V and J calls and clone size; D and trimming were determined from the DNA. This sample has 2 million or so clones, with roughly 94% found just once. This chain joins TRBV30 and TRBJ2-3; D is unclear. The sample consisted of naive CD4+ T cells sorted from blood. Subset described: CD45RA+ positively selected. The origin of this receptor is a man in his late teens or twenties in good health. The DNA for the CDR3 is TGTGCTCGGCAGGCAAGCACAGATACGCAGTATTTT. Protein sequence: CARQASTDTQYF.